This TCR beta chain is from a study of PD-1 blockade in classical Hodgkin lymphoma. Findings and caveats of the study: Healthy donors reportedly exceeded newly diagnosed patients in baseline TCR diversity. Complete responders matched newly diagnosed patients in baseline diversity.

CDR3 size: 15 residues. J was trimmed by 0 bases and V by 7 bases; bases with no gene match: 7. CDR1 is SGHVS, CDR2 FQNEAQ, per germline. About this clone: Its antigen is undetermined.

TCRdb's table, derived via immunoSEQ multiplex PCR, lists solely in-frame clones and lacks some. The sample has some 93,000 clones, approximately 86% seen once. Stated time point: cycle 4 day 1 (C4D1), after less than seven weeks of nivolumab. Relapse after autologous stem cell transplantation occurred in every patient, and brentuximab vedotin exposure varied. Sequencing was performed on peripheral blood mononuclear cells (PBMCs), taken before the fourth cycle of nivolumab. The receptor comes from a human donor with classical Hodgkin lymphoma. This rearrangement joins TRBV7-8 to TRBJ1-1; 8 bases are a match to TRBD1. The CDR3 loop reads CASNQRQGMNTEAFF. The CDR3, as DNA: TGTGCCAGCAACCAACGACAGGGGATGAACACTGAAGCTTTCTTT.